The clone carrying this T cell receptor beta chain was detected only once. This entry belongs to a study of CD8 T cells in Susac syndrome. V gave up 7 bases and J gave up 2 bases, with 13 bases separating them. CDR1 is SNHLY and CDR2 is FYNNEI in the germline V gene. There are 14 residues in the CDR3. RNA in amounts of roughly 0.5 to 1 ug was reverse transcribed with random hexamers. TCRdb called the immunoSEQ multiplex PCR reads again in MiXCR, with one record for every CDR3 protein. The sample carries under 550,000 distinct CDR3 sequences, approximately 85% recorded once. The clonotype originates from a human donor with multiple sclerosis. The specimen was CD8+ T cells from PBMCs. The chain is built from TRBV2 and TRBJ2-3; D is perhaps TRBD1 (5 bases). The CDR3 loop reads CASTQGHYTDTQYF. CDR3 DNA sequence: TGTGCCAGCACCCAGGGCCATTACACAGATACGCAGTATTTT.